The rows below give T cell receptor beta chains drawn from one sample of a study of blood T cell repertoires in COVID-19. Sequencing used immunoSEQ multiplex PCR; TCRdb keeps in-frame clones, though not all of them. The sample has roughly 100,000 clones; about two thirds are singletons. The sequencing input was peripheral blood. The receptors were gathered from a human donor with acute or convalescent COVID-19. The donor label of this sample is uncertain. The CDR3 runs from the conserved cysteine through the conserved F or W. The D gene is left open where the match is weak. Clone size, where shown, is once, few, many, or a class for clones that have expanded.

j_gene	v_gene	abundance	d_gene	CDR3nt	CDR3aa
TRBJ2-7	TRBV7-9	-	-	TGTGCCAGCAGCTTAGAAGCATGGGGGCAGGACTACGAGCAGTACTTC	CASSLEAWGQDYEQYF
TRBJ2-1	TRBV19	-	TRBD1	TGTGCCAGTAGTATAGATCCTTACAGGGGAATTGTCTACAATGAGCAGTTCTTC	CASSIDPYRGIVYNEQFF
TRBJ1-5	TRBV5-1	many	-	TGCGCCAGCAGCTTGGGAGCGGGGTATAGCAATCAGCCCCAGCATTTT	CASSLGAGYSNQPQHF
TRBJ2-2	TRBV9	-	TRBD2	TGTGCCAGCAGCACAAGACTAGCGGGGGTTCGGGCCGGGGAGCTGTTTTTT	CASSTRLAGVRAGELFF
TRBJ1-5	TRBV19	-	TRBD1	TGTGCCAGTACTCCAAGGACAGGGTCTTATCAGCCCCAGCATTTT	CASTPRTGSYQPQHF
TRBJ2-5	TRBV19	once	-	TGTGCCAGTAGTTCCGGGGTTATTGCCCAGTACTTC	CASSSGVIAQYF
TRBJ1-2	TRBV6-5	-	-	TGTGCCAGCTCTTCAGGCTATGGCTACACCTTC	CASSSGYGYTF
TRBJ2-5	TRBV7-9	many	-	TGTGCCAGCAGCTTAGTACCCCGGTTCCAAGAGACCCAGTACTTC	CASSLVPRFQETQYF
TRBJ1-6	TRBV11-2	few	TRBD1	TGTGCCAGCAGCTCAACAGGGGGTGATTCACCCCTCCACTTT	CASSSTGGDSPLHF
TRBJ2-2	TRBV2	-	TRBD1	TGTGCCAGCAGTGGACAGGGGGTCACCGGGGAGCTGTTTTTT	CASSGQGVTGELFF
TRBJ1-1	TRBV5-8	-	TRBD1	TGTGCCAGCAGCTTCCTTATCACAGGGGCGGGCACTGAAGCTTTCTTT	CASSFLITGAGTEAFF
TRBJ1-1	TRBV20-1	-	-	TGCAGTGCAGAACAGGTAACTGAAGCTTTCTTT	CSAEQVTEAFF
TRBJ2-5	TRBV24-1	-	-	TGTGCCACCAGTGATCCCCGAGGATATCTGGAGACCCAGTACTTC	CATSDPRGYLETQYF
TRBJ1-1	TRBV19	few	-	TGTGCCAGTAGTATAAAACTAATGGACACTGAAGCTTTCTTT	CASSIKLMDTEAFF
TRBJ2-7	TRBV3-1/TRBV3-2	-	-	TGTGCCAGCAGCCAAGTCTGGGGCGACGAGCAGTACTTC	CASSQVWGDEQYF
TRBJ1-2	TRBV12-5	few	-	TGTGCTAGTGGTACATATTATGGCTACACCTTC	CASGTYYGYTF
TRBJ1-1	TRBV7-9	once	-	TGTGCCAGCAGCCGGGGGGAGTCGCCCATGAACACTGAAGCTTTCTTT	CASSRGESPMNTEAFF
TRBJ1-5	TRBV4-1	-	-	TGCGCCAGCAGCCAAGATAGAAGTATCAATCAGCCCCAGCATTTT	CASSQDRSINQPQHF
TRBJ2-5	TRBV18	-	TRBD2	TGTGCCAGCTCACCGCGGGGGGCGGGTGAGACCCAGTACTTC	CASSPRGAGETQYF
TRBJ2-3	TRBV12-5	-	-	TGTGCTAGTGGTTTGGGTTCTAGCGAAAGCACAGATACGCAGTATTTT	CASGLGSSESTDTQYF
TRBJ2-4	TRBV15	-	TRBD2	TGTGCCACCAGCAGAGCAGGGAGGGCGGCCAAAAACATTCAGTACTTC	CATSRAGRAAKNIQYF
TRBJ2-3	TRBV11-2	-	TRBD2	TGTGCCAGCAGCTTAAGTTGGGGAGGGGATACGCAGTATTTT	CASSLSWGGDTQYF
TRBJ1-1	TRBV7-7	few	-	TGTGCCAGCAGCCTCCGCACGGGCCGGGGAGCTTTCTTT	CASSLRTGRGAFF
TRBJ1-1	TRBV28	-	-	TGTGCCAGCAGTTTAGGGGGACAAGTCACTGAAGCTTTCTTT	CASSLGGQVTEAFF
TRBJ2-3	TRBV30	-	TRBD2	TGTGCCTGGGGGCGGGGGGGCATCAAGACAGATACGCAGTATTTT	CAWGRGGIKTDTQYF
TRBJ2-1	TRBV18	-	-	TGTGCCAGCTCACCACATAGGGAGCGGAATGAGCAGTTCTTC	CASSPHRERNEQFF
TRBJ1-1	TRBV2	once	-	TGTGCCAGCAACCAACTGTCGAACCCAGCTTTCTTT	CASNQLSNPAFF
TRBJ1-1	TRBV2	-	-	TGTGCCTCTGGAAGGCAGGGTGGCACTGAAGCTTTCTTT	CASGRQGGTEAFF
TRBJ2-5	TRBV5-6	-	-	TGTGCCAGCAGCCCGAGACAGGTCGGGGCCCAGTACTTC	CASSPRQVGAQYF
TRBJ2-7	TRBV3-1/TRBV3-2	-	-	TGTGCCAGCAGCCATAATCAGGGTTACGAGCAGTACTTC	CASSHNQGYEQYF
TRBJ2-1	TRBV7-2	-	TRBD2	TGTGCCAGCAGCGCAGATGGACTAGTATACAATGAGCAGTTCTTC	CASSADGLVYNEQFF
TRBJ1-6	TRBV5-1	once	TRBD1	TGCGCCAGCAGCTGGAGCCCACAGGGGTATGATTCACCCCTCCACTTT	CASSWSPQGYDSPLHF
TRBJ2-1	TRBV6-5	-	-	TGTGCCAGCAGTTACTCCGGGGGTTACAATGAGCAGTTCTTC	CASSYSGGYNEQFF
TRBJ1-4	TRBV18	-	-	TGTGCCAGCTCTCCAAATTGGACAGCTCCGAATGAAAAACTGTTTTTT	CASSPNWTAPNEKLFF
TRBJ2-5	TRBV3-1/TRBV3-2	-	-	TGTGCCAGCAGCCAAGAGCCTAACCAAGAGACCCAGTACTTC	CASSQEPNQETQYF
TRBJ2-2	TRBV12-3/TRBV12-4	-	-	TGTGCCAGCAGCATCGCGGGGTCCGGGGAGCTGTTTTTT	CASSIAGSGELFF
TRBJ2-2	TRBV11-3	-	-	TGTGCCAGCAGCTTAGACAGGGAACGGGAGCTGTTTTTT	CASSLDRERELFF
TRBJ2-7	TRBV28	few	-	TGTGCCAGCAGTTTATGGAACCAGGGGTACACCTACGAGCAGTACTTC	CASSLWNQGYTYEQYF
TRBJ1-5	TRBV18	-	TRBD1	TGTGCCAGCTCACCACCGGGACAGGGGTTTCATCAGCCCCAGCATTTT	CASSPPGQGFHQPQHF
TRBJ2-7	TRBV5-6	-	TRBD1	TGTGCCAGCAGTTTCTCAGGGGGCTACGAGCAGTACTTC	CASSFSGGYEQYF
TRBJ1-1	TRBV19	-	-	TGTGCCAGTAGTATTGGTCTACAGGGTACTATCCGATTT	CASSIGLQGTIRF
TRBJ2-7	TRBV11-2	medium-sized	TRBD2	TGTGCCAGCAGCTTACAGATCGGCGGGGGGGCCGGGGAGCAGTACTTC	CASSLQIGGGAGEQYF
TRBJ1-2	TRBV9	-	-	TGTGCCAGCAGCGCGGAGGTCATGGTTGGCTACACCTTC	CASSAEVMVGYTF
TRBJ2-7	TRBV10-3	-	TRBD1	TGTGCCATCAGTGTGAACAGGGGGAACGAGCAGTACTTC	CAISVNRGNEQYF
TRBJ2-6	TRBV9	-	-	TGTGCCAGCAGCGTAAGGGCGGGTTCTGGGGCCAACGTCCTGACTTTC	CASSVRAGSGANVLTF
TRBJ2-1	TRBV11-2	few	-	TGTGCCAGCAGCTTAGAGCAGGACAAGTACAATGAGCAGTTCTTC	CASSLEQDKYNEQFF
TRBJ2-5	TRBV5-4	-	-	TGTGCCAGCAGCTTGGCATTACAGGCCAGGACCCAGTACTTC	CASSLALQARTQYF
TRBJ2-2	TRBV7-9	-	-	TGTGCCAGCAGCTTTCACATGGCCGGGGAGCTGTTTTTT	CASSFHMAGELFF
TRBJ1-1	TRBV28	-	TRBD1	TGTGCCAGCAGTTTCAGACAGGGGGCTGGGACTGAAGCTTTCTTT	CASSFRQGAGTEAFF